One sample yielded the 19 T cell receptor beta chains listed below, sequenced in a study of human T cells and chemical hapten exposure. Time point specified: patch test 1, 2 weeks after DPC sensitization. Treatment in this sample: therapeutic diphenylcyclopropenone sensitization with weekly scalp DPC. In TCRdb, the RACE reads were re-called with MiXCR into one record per CDR3 protein. Of 300,000 to 450,000 distinct CDR3 sequences in the sample, roughly 4.8% were seen once. This sample comprised whole blood, obtained in connection with sensitization to the hapten diphenylcyclopropenone (DPC). Receptor source: a woman aged 45-65 years with alopecia areata. Some clones in this sample may be carry-over from other donors' samples.

This clonotype was detected a few times. The J gene is TRBJ2-5, the V gene TRBV5-1; possibly TRBD2 for D (6 bases). From germline, CDR1 is SGHRS and CDR2 YFSETQ. This CDR3 has 15 residues. V lost 0 bases and J lost 1, with 10 bases in between. The CDR3 DNA follows: TGCGCCAGCAGCTTGGTCGGGACTTCCCAAGAGACCCAGTACTTC. Its protein is CASSLVGTSQETQYF.

The table lists this clonotype with many counts. This sequence joins TRBV29-1 and TRBJ1-3; tentative D call: TRBD1 (5 bases). Germline V CDR1 and CDR2: SQVTM, ANQGSEA. V was cut by 5 bases and J by 8 bases, with 19 bases left in between. The CDR3 covers 14 residues. The CDR3 DNA follows: TGCAGCGTTATTATGGTGTCTGGGACCGACACCATATATTTT. This encodes CSVIMVSGTDTIYF.

The table lists this clonotype with a few counts. J is TRBJ2-5 and V is TRBV6-6; the match to TRBD2 covers 10 bases. V was pared by 8 bases and J by 4 bases, with 10 bases of the junction left unmatched. CDR3 size: 15 residues. Germline-derived CDR1 and CDR2 are MNHNY and SVGAGI (reference sequence). The DNA of the CDR3 is TGTGCCAGCGGGCTAGCGGGAGATCCCCGAGAGACCCAGTACTTC. Amino acid sequence: CASGLAGDPRETQYF.

This clonotype has only a few counts. V and J are TRBV6-2 or TRBV6-3 and TRBJ2-6, with a possible D match to TRBD1 (6 bases). The germline V gene has CDR1 MNHEY and CDR2 SVGEGT. Trimming removed 8 bases at V and 6 bases at J, with 14 bases between. The CDR3 is 14 residues long. CDR3 amino acids: CASGRTDPANVLTF. DNA for the CDR3: TGTGCCAGCGGTCGGACAGACCCGGCCAACGTCCTGACTTTC.

There are many counts of this clonotype. The genes are TRBV7-2 and TRBJ1-6, with D hard to call. The length of the CDR3 is 12 residues. CDR1 is SGHTA, CDR2 FQGNSA, per germline. With 5 bases removed from V and 13 bases from J, the gap between germline ends came to 12 bases. The DNA of the CDR3 is TGTGCCAGCAGCCGCCTCGGTACCCCCCTCCACTTT. Amino acid sequence: CASSRLGTPLHF.

This clonotype came up many times. The rearrangement uses TRBV7-9 and TRBJ1-6; no reliable D call. V lost 5 bases and J 9 bases, leaving 14 bases between the germline ends. Germline lookup yields CDR1 SEHNR and CDR2 FQNEAQ (reference sequence). The length of the CDR3 is 14 residues. The CDR3 sequence: CASSLEGVVSPLHF. The CDR3 DNA reads TGTGCCAGCAGCCTTGAGGGCGTCGTTTCACCCCTCCACTTT.

This clonotype was counted ten times or more. The chain carries TRBV7-9 and TRBJ1-2, with D possibly matching TRBD1 (5 bases). CDR3 length: 12 residues. Germline CDR1 is SEHNR and CDR2 is FQNEAQ (reference sequence). V was pared by 5 bases and J by 8 bases, with 12 bases between. The CDR3, as DNA: TGTGCCAGCAGCCCCGGGGGAGGCGGCTACACCTTC. As protein: CASSPGGGGYTF.

Here the CDR3 reads CATGLGTGGAPLHF. CDR3 coding DNA: TGTGCCACCGGGTTAGGGACAGGGGGCGCACCCCTCCACTTT. V is TRBV28 and J is TRBJ1-6, with 12 bases aligning to TRBD1. Germline loops: CDR1 MDHEN, CDR2 SYDVKM. Trimming removed 10 bases from V and 11 bases from J; junction bases left unmatched: 9. The CDR3 has 14 amino acids.

This clonotype has a count of ten or more. DNA for the CDR3: TGCGCCCTGATCGGTCGGGGACGAGGCTACACCTTC. Residues: CALIGRGRGYTF. This rearrangement joins TRBV4-1 to TRBJ1-2, with a possible D match to TRBD1 (5 bases). Trimming removed 11 bases at V and 8 bases at J, with 18 bases between. The germline V gene encodes CDR1 MGHRA and CDR2 YSYEKL. The CDR3 loop spans 12 amino acids.

This clonotype was seen at least ten times. The chain is built from TRBV6-1 and TRBJ2-3, with 12 bases aligning to TRBD2. Germline-derived CDR1 and CDR2 are MNHNS and SASEGT. The CDR3 is 15 residues long. With 4 bases clipped from V and 4 bases from J, the junction kept 3 bases outside the gene matches. This CDR3 reads CASSVLAGGPDTQYF. CDR3 nucleotide sequence: TGTGCCAGCAGTGTTCTAGCGGGGGGGCCAGATACGCAGTATTTT.

This clonotype has ten or more counts. The V call is TRBV7-9, the J call TRBJ1-2; perhaps TRBD1 as D (5 bases). The CDR3 is 12 amino acids. V was cut by 5 bases and J by 7 bases, with 11 bases left in between. From germline, CDR1 is SEHNR and CDR2 FQNEAQ (reference sequence). The CDR3 protein is CASSPPGAGYTF. The CDR3 DNA sequence: TGTGCCAGCAGCCCCCCCGGGGCTGGCTACACCTTC.

The genes are TRBV18 and TRBJ2-1, with 9 bases matching TRBD2. The CDR3 spans 20 residues. Trimming took 0 bases from V and 2 from J; bases not matched to a gene: 14. Looked up from germline, CDR1 is KGHSH and CDR2 is LQKENI. This chain's CDR3 is CASSPPNSRGGVPTYNEQFF. The CDR3 region has the DNA TGTGCCAGCTCACCACCGAATTCGCGGGGGGGTGTCCCCACCTACAATGAGCAGTTCTTC. Using reference TRBV18 and TRBJ2-1 for the parts outside the CDR3, the full variable domain is NAGVMQNPRHLVRRRGQEARLRCSPMKGHSHVYWYRQLPEEGLKFMVYLQKENIIDESGMPKERFSAEFPKEGPSILRIQQVVRGDSAAYFCASSPPNSRGGVPTYNEQFFGPGTRLTVL.

This clonotype was seen at least ten times. The chain carries TRBV9 and TRBJ1-3; D unresolved. This CDR3 has 14 residues. The germline CDR1 and CDR2 sequences are SGDLS and YYNGEE. V gave up 3 bases and J gave up 0 bases, with 7 bases separating them. The CDR3 spells CASSGSSSGNTIYF. CDR3 coding DNA: TGTGCCAGCAGCGGGTCGTCCTCTGGAAACACCATATATTTT.

This clonotype was seen repeatedly, ten times or more. V gene TRBV29-1 combines with J gene TRBJ2-3; no clear D gene. Germline V gene sequence: CDR1 SQVTM, CDR2 ANQGSEA. V was clipped by 3 bases and J by 5 bases, with 9 bases between them. The CDR3 is made up of 12 amino acids. This CDR3 is CSVDGVGDTQYF. The CDR3 DNA reads TGCAGCGTTGATGGGGTTGGAGATACGCAGTATTTT.

This clonotype was counted a few times. This chain's CDR3 is CASRSGGRTSPVNTQYF. Here the CDR3 DNA reads TGTGCCAGCAGGTCCGGGGGTCGGACTAGCCCCGTTAATACGCAGTATTTT. This rearrangement joins TRBV6-2 or TRBV6-3 to TRBJ2-3, with TRBD2 matching 8 bases. CDR1 is MNHEY, CDR2 SVGEGT, per germline. This CDR3 contains 17 residues. Germline trimming cut 6 bases from V and 7 bases from J; bases unmatched to any gene: 18.

This clonotype has a handful of counts. The chain uses TRBV6-6 and TRBJ2-1; TRBD1 is a possible D gene (8 bases). With 1 base removed from V and 7 bases from J, the gap between germline ends came to 14 bases. This CDR3 region has 15 residues. Germline CDR1 is MNHNY and CDR2 is SVGAGI (reference sequence). The CDR3 DNA is TGTGCCAGCAGTTACTTAGCACAGGGGGGGAATGAGCAGTTCTTC. Amino acid sequence: CASSYLAQGGNEQFF.

In its sample, this clonotype was seen many times. CDR3 nucleotides: TGTGCCAGCAGCCAATCCGGGCGGGGGGGCGAAGATACGCAGTATTTT. It yields the protein CASSQSGRGGEDTQYF. The chain employs TRBV3-1 and TRBJ2-3; 9 positions match TRBD2. The V and J ends lost 2 bases and 5 bases, in that order; junction bases with no gene match: 8. The CDR3 covers 16 residues. Germline CDR1 reads LGHDT; CDR2 reads YNNKEL (reference sequence).

This clonotype was seen at least ten times. V gene TRBV29-1 combines with J gene TRBJ2-7; D is unclear. Per germline, CDR1 SQVTM and CDR2 ANQGSEA. The CDR3 runs 12 residues. CDR3 in DNA: TGCAGTATCCTTTTGACGGCCTACGAGCAGTACTTC. Amino acid sequence: CSILLTAYEQYF.

The chain joins TRBV27 to TRBJ1-6, with TRBD1 identical over 8 bases. Trimming took 5 bases from V and 6 from J; bases not matched to a gene: 12. Germline V gene data show CDR1 as MNHEY and CDR2 as SMNVEV (reference sequence). The CDR3 loop spans 17 amino acids. The CDR3 DNA follows: TGTGCCAGCAGTCCCGCCGGGGGACAGGTCCGTAATTCACCCCTCCACTTT. Protein sequence: CASSPAGGQVRNSPLHF.